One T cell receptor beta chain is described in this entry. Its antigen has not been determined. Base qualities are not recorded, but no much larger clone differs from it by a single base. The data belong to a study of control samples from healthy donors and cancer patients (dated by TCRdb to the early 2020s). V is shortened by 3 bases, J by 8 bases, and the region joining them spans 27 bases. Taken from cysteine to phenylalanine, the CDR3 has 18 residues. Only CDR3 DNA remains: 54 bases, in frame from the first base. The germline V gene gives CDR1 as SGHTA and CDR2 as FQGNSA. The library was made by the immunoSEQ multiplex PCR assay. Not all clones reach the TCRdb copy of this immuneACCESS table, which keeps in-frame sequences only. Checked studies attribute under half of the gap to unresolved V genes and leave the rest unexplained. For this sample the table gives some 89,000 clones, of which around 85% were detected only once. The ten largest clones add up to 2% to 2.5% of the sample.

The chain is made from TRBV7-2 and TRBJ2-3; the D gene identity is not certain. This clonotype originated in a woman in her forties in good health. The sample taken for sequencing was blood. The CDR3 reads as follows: CASSFIGKRLAAQGTQYF. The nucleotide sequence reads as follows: TGTGCCAGCAGCTTTATAGGAAAACGATTGGCGGCGCAAGGTACGCAGTATTTT.